The rows below give T cell receptor beta chains drawn from one sample of a study of neurological immune-mediated disorders. TCRdb independently ran MiXCR on the 5' RACE reads; one entry per CDR3 protein. The data show 60,000 to 80,000 distinct CDR3 sequences, around 5% seen once. Input material: PBMCs. The receptors stem from a woman aged 45-60 years with multiple sclerosis. The CDR3 runs from the conserved cysteine through the conserved F or W. A D gene is named only where the DNA matches it firmly. Some rows mark clone size as missing; the rest say once, few, many or name a class of expanded clone.

J: TRBJ2-3; D: NA; size: few; V: TRBV20-1; length: 14; CDR3: CSARDRSETDTQYF; DNA: TGCAGTGCTAGAGATCGATCGGAGACAGATACGCAGTATTTT
J: TRBJ1-4; D: TRBD1; size: many; V: TRBV5-1; length: 16; CDR3: CASSLLPGTGGLGPVF; DNA: TGCGCCAGCAGCTTACTACCCGGGACAGGGGGCTTGGGCCCCGTTTTT
J: TRBJ2-2; D: NA; size: many; V: TRBV24-1; length: 14; CDR3: CATSEQEYTGELFF; DNA: TGTGCCACCAGTGAACAGGAGTACACCGGGGAGCTGTTTTTT
J: TRBJ2-1; D: TRBD1; size: many; V: TRBV7-2; length: 14; CDR3: CATRQGPSYNEQFF; DNA: TGTGCCACCAGACAGGGTCCTTCCTACAATGAGCAGTTCTTC
J: TRBJ1-5; D: TRBD1; size: NA; V: TRBV4-1; length: 14; CDR3: CASSQGGTGQAQNF; DNA: TGCGCCAGCAGCCAAGGAGGGACGGGACAGGCCCAGAATTTT
J: TRBJ2-7; D: TRBD1; size: NA; V: TRBV6-1; length: 14; CDR3: CASSPGTGNYEQYF; DNA: TGTGCCAGCAGTCCCGGGACAGGTAACTACGAGCAGTACTTC
J: TRBJ1-5; D: NA; size: many; V: TRBV5-5; length: 14; CDR3: CASSPGRGWEAQHF; DNA: TGTGCCAGCAGCCCGGGACGAGGGTGGGAGGCCCAGCATTTT
J: TRBJ1-5; D: NA; size: many; V: TRBV12-3/TRBV12-4; length: 14; CDR3: CASSRSGSNQPQNF; DNA: TGTGCCAGCAGTCGATCAGGGAGCAATCAGCCCCAGAATTTT
J: TRBJ2-2; D: NA; size: many; V: TRBV15; length: 15; CDR3: CATSSTGGNTGELFF; DNA: TGTGCCACCAGCTCCACTGGGGGGAACACCGGGGAGCTGTTTTTT
J: TRBJ1-1; D: TRBD1; size: many; V: TRBV10-3; length: 14; CDR3: CAIRGTAGGTEAFF; DNA: TGTGCCATCAGAGGGACAGCCGGGGGTACTGAAGCTTTCTTT
J: TRBJ1-1; D: NA; size: many; V: TRBV20-1; length: 13; CDR3: CSATLDTNTEAFF; DNA: TGCAGTGCTACCCTGGACACGAACACTGAAGCTTTCTTT
J: TRBJ1-1; D: TRBD1; size: few; V: TRBV6-5; length: 14; CDR3: CASSYSWTGSEAFF; DNA: TGTGCCAGCAGTTACTCCTGGACAGGGTCTGAAGCTTTCTTT
J: TRBJ2-7; D: NA; size: few; V: TRBV5-1; length: 13; CDR3: CASTLTGSYEQYF; DNA: TGCGCCAGCACATTGACAGGTTCCTACGAGCAGTACTTC
J: TRBJ1-1; D: TRBD1; size: many; V: TRBV29-1; length: 12; CDR3: CSVGQNYPEAFF; DNA: TGCAGCGTGGGACAGAATTATCCTGAAGCTTTCTTT
J: TRBJ1-2; D: NA; size: many; V: TRBV2; length: 14; CDR3: CASKPGRSNYGYTF; DNA: TGTGCCAGCAAACCGGGCCGCTCTAACTATGGCTACACCTTC
J: TRBJ2-3; D: NA; size: many; V: TRBV20-1; length: 17; CDR3: CSARGEGQQASTDTQYF; DNA: TGCAGTGCTAGGGGGGAAGGACAGCAAGCCAGCACAGATACGCAGTATTTT
J: TRBJ2-5; D: TRBD2; size: many; V: TRBV20-1; length: 14; CDR3: CSASGGGGQETQYF; DNA: TGCAGTGCTAGTGGTGGCGGGGGGCAAGAGACCCAGTACTTC
J: TRBJ2-3; D: TRBD2; size: many; V: TRBV28; length: 16; CDR3: CASRIERGGLTDTQYF; DNA: TGTGCCAGCAGAATTGAGCGGGGGGGCCTGACAGATACGCAGTATTTT
J: TRBJ2-2; D: TRBD1; size: many; V: TRBV12-3/TRBV12-4; length: 16; CDR3: CPSSFWDRVHSGELFF; DNA: TGTCCCAGCAGTTTCTGGGACAGGGTCCATTCCGGGGAGCTGTTTTTT
J: TRBJ1-5; D: NA; size: NA; V: TRBV27; length: 11; CDR3: CASKSNQPQNF; DNA: TGTGCCAGCAAGAGCAATCAGCCCCAGAATTTT
J: TRBJ2-1; D: NA; size: NA; V: TRBV5-1; length: 13; CDR3: CASSLEAENEQFF; DNA: TGCGCCAGCAGCTTGGAAGCGGAAAATGAGCAGTTCTTC
J: TRBJ1-1; D: TRBD1; size: few; V: TRBV6-2/TRBV6-3; length: 17; CDR3: CASSLPPTTGSNTEAFF; DNA: TGTGCCAGCAGTCTACCTCCGACGACAGGGTCGAACACTGAAGCTTTCTTT
J: TRBJ2-2; D: TRBD1; size: NA; V: TRBV6-6; length: 16; CDR3: CASSYHDRETTGELFF; DNA: TGTGCCAGCAGTTACCACGACAGGGAGACCACCGGGGAGCTGTTTTTT
J: TRBJ2-5; D: TRBD1; size: many; V: TRBV12-3/TRBV12-4; length: 15; CDR3: CASSLRTGGLETQYF; DNA: TGTGCCAGCAGTCTTCGGACAGGGGGACTAGAGACCCAGTACTTC
J: TRBJ2-3; D: NA; size: few; V: TRBV7-2; length: 14; CDR3: CASSLLPGTDTQYF; DNA: TGTGCCAGCAGCTTACTTCCGGGCACAGATACGCAGTATTTT
J: TRBJ1-1; D: NA; size: many; V: TRBV7-2; length: 15; CDR3: CASSTLGGGFTEAFF; DNA: TGTGCCAGCAGCACCCTTGGTGGGGGGTTCACTGAAGCTTTCTTT
J: TRBJ2-1; D: TRBD1; size: many; V: TRBV5-4; length: 14; CDR3: CASSLGTGVREQFF; DNA: TGTGCCAGCAGCTTAGGGACAGGCGTCCGGGAGCAGTTCTTC
J: TRBJ2-1; D: TRBD2; size: many; V: TRBV5-1; length: 15; CDR3: CASRERTSGGNEQFF; DNA: TGCGCCAGCCGAGAAAGGACTAGCGGGGGGAATGAGCAGTTCTTC
J: TRBJ2-1; D: NA; size: many; V: TRBV24-1; length: 16; CDR3: CATSDRGGSISGEQFF; DNA: TGTGCCACCAGTGATAGAGGGGGGTCAATTTCCGGTGAGCAGTTCTTC
J: TRBJ1-4; D: TRBD1; size: many; V: TRBV9; length: 14; CDR3: CASSAQGADEKLFF; DNA: TGTGCCAGCAGCGCACAGGGGGCGGATGAAAAACTGTTTTTT
J: TRBJ1-5; D: NA; size: many; V: TRBV2; length: 14; CDR3: CASNDPLGNQPQNF; DNA: TGTGCCAGCAATGACCCCTTGGGCAATCAGCCCCAGAATTTT
J: TRBJ1-2; D: NA; size: few; V: TRBV18; length: 14; CDR3: CASSPSTGHYGYTF; DNA: TGTGCCAGCTCACCTTCGACAGGACACTATGGCTACACCTTC
J: TRBJ1-1; D: NA; size: many; V: TRBV7-9; length: 12; CDR3: CASSDRRIEAFF; DNA: TGTGCCAGCAGCGATCGACGGATTGAAGCTTTCTTT
J: TRBJ1-1; D: NA; size: many; V: TRBV6-6; length: 11; CDR3: CATRRGSEAFF; DNA: TGTGCCACCCGCCGGGGGTCTGAAGCTTTCTTT
J: TRBJ2-2; D: NA; size: few; V: TRBV5-1; length: 15; CDR3: CASSSGHTNTGELFF; DNA: TGCGCCAGCAGCTCGGGACACACGAACACCGGGGAGCTGTTTTTT
J: TRBJ1-4; D: NA; size: many; V: TRBV7-2; length: 13; CDR3: CASSFKYDEKLFF; DNA: TGTGCCAGCAGCTTCAAGTATGATGAAAAACTGTTTTTT
J: TRBJ2-2; D: NA; size: many; V: TRBV7-9; length: 16; CDR3: CASSPLEKGNTGELFF; DNA: TGTGCCAGCAGCCCCTTAGAAAAGGGGAACACCGGGGAGCTGTTTTTT
J: TRBJ1-1; D: NA; size: many; V: TRBV5-1; length: 14; CDR3: CASSLDQMNTEAFF; DNA: TGCGCCAGCAGCTTGGACCAGATGAACACTGAAGCTTTCTTT
J: TRBJ1-1; D: NA; size: NA; V: TRBV7-2; length: 12; CDR3: CASSLNRVVAFF; DNA: TGTGCCAGCAGCTTAAACAGGGTGGTAGCTTTCTTT
J: TRBJ1-1; D: TRBD1; size: many; V: TRBV5-1; length: 15; CDR3: CASSLTGVSNTEAFF; DNA: TGCGCCAGCAGCTTAACAGGGGTATCGAACACTGAAGCTTTCTTT
J: TRBJ2-2; D: NA; size: many; V: TRBV12-3/TRBV12-4; length: 16; CDR3: CASSFLHPRDTGELFF; DNA: TGTGCCAGCAGTTTTCTACATCCCAGGGACACCGGGGAGCTGTTTTTT
J: TRBJ1-5; D: NA; size: NA; V: TRBV11-2; length: 13; CDR3: CASSRGSNQPQNF; DNA: TGTGCCAGCAGCCGGGGGAGCAATCAGCCCCAGAATTTT
J: TRBJ1-5; D: NA; size: NA; V: TRBV6-5; length: 11; CDR3: CASGDTQPQHF; DNA: TGTGCCAGCGGGGATACTCAGCCCCAGCATTTT
J: TRBJ2-1; D: TRBD1; size: medium-sized; V: TRBV5-1; length: 16; CDR3: CASSLEGQGGINEQFF; DNA: TGCGCCAGCAGCTTGGAGGGACAGGGGGGAATCAATGAGCAGTTCTTC
J: TRBJ1-6; D: NA; size: many; V: TRBV5-1; length: 15; CDR3: CASSLGHDGDSPLHF; DNA: TGCGCCAGCAGCTTGGGTCATGATGGGGATTCACCCCTCCACTTT
J: TRBJ2-3; D: NA; size: few; V: TRBV7-6; length: 13; CDR3: CASSLNSPDTQYF; DNA: TGTGCCAGCAGCTTGAACTCTCCAGATACGCAGTATTTT
J: TRBJ2-2; D: NA; size: NA; V: TRBV7-2; length: 14; CDR3: CASSLGGRDRELFF; DNA: TGTGCCAGCAGCCTAGGGGGGAGGGACCGGGAGCTGTTTTTT
J: TRBJ2-1; D: TRBD2; size: many; V: TRBV9; length: 18; CDR3: CASSVDMTSGGRYNEQFF; DNA: TGTGCCAGCAGCGTAGATATGACTAGCGGGGGGCGATACAATGAGCAGTTCTTC
J: TRBJ1-6; D: NA; size: NA; V: TRBV5-1; length: 15; CDR3: CASSLGGLGNSPLHF; DNA: TGCGCCAGCAGCTTAGGGGGATTAGGTAATTCACCCCTCCACTTT
J: TRBJ2-7; D: NA; size: many; V: TRBV7-9; length: 13; CDR3: CASSPMGSYEQYF; DNA: TGTGCCAGCAGCCCCATGGGATCCTACGAGCAGTACTTC
J: TRBJ2-3; D: TRBD1; size: many; V: TRBV7-2; length: 14; CDR3: CASSFDRGTDTQYF; DNA: TGTGCCAGCAGCTTCGACAGGGGCACAGATACGCAGTATTTT
J: TRBJ2-7; D: TRBD1; size: many; V: TRBV28; length: 14; CDR3: CASSQTGTGSEQYF; DNA: TGTGCCAGCTCCCAAACCGGGACAGGGAGCGAGCAGTACTTC
J: TRBJ2-1; D: NA; size: once; V: TRBV24-1; length: 14; CDR3: CATKNGGTHNEQFF; DNA: TGTGCCACCAAAAACGGGGGAACCCACAATGAGCAGTTCTTC
J: TRBJ2-2; D: NA; size: NA; V: TRBV5-1; length: 19; CDR3: CASSLVLRSPLGNTGELFF; DNA: TGCGCCAGCAGCTTGGTACTCCGCTCCCCGTTAGGTAACACCGGGGAGCTGTTTTTT
J: TRBJ2-3; D: NA; size: many; V: TRBV20-1; length: 15; CDR3: CSASWGGGPTDTQYF; DNA: TGCAGTGCCAGCTGGGGTGGGGGACCCACAGATACGCAGTATTTT